Below, 9 T cell receptor beta chains from the same sample are listed, as sequenced in a study of beta chain features in type 1 diabetes. The entirety of the isolated RNA underwent reverse transcription, so expressed TCRB transcripts were sequenced. The protocol was immunoSEQ multiplex PCR, while the TCRdb copy is restricted to in-frame clones and leaves out a portion. The sample lists fewer than 250,000 clones, over 8.5% seen once, with around 0.037% in the top ten. The sequenced sample was naive CD4+ T cells from blood. These receptors all come from a woman younger than 35 in good health.

This clone turned up a few times. This rearrangement joins TRBV4-1 to TRBJ1-3; 7 nucleotides line up with TRBD1. The V segment lost 5 bases and the J segment 0 bases; nucleotides outside the gene matches: 10. Germline lookup yields CDR1 MGHRA and CDR2 YSYEKL. This CDR3 comprises 17 residues. The CDR3 reads CASSFRQGLISGNTIYF. For the CDR3, the DNA is TGCGCCAGCAGCTTTCGACAGGGACTGATCTCTGGAAACACCATATATTTT.

In regard to this clone: This specimen includes other DNA sequences encoding the same CDR3. This chain connects TRBV5-1 to TRBJ2-3; the D gene is possibly TRBD1 (6 bases). This CDR3 has 13 amino acids. Germline V gene lookup returns CDR1 SGHRS and CDR2 YFSETQ. Between the trimmed V and J ends, which lost 2 bases and 6 bases, there was a span of 10 bases. The CDR3 spells CASSLGGPDTQYF. The CDR3 DNA sequence: TGCGCCAGCAGCTTAGGGGGTCCGGATACGCAGTATTTT. Combining the CDR3 with reference TRBV5-1 and TRBJ2-3 gives the whole variable domain KAGVTQTPRYLIKTRGQQVTLSCSPISGHRSVSWYQQTPGQGLQFLFEYFSETQRNKGNFPGRFSGRQFSNSRSEMNVSTLELGDSALYLCASSLGGPDTQYFGPGTRLTVL.

There are a few counts of this clone. The V gene is TRBV28, the J gene TRBJ1-1, with D possibly TRBD1 on 6 matching bases. The V and J ends lost 1 base and 4 bases respectively, with 10 bases between them. This CDR3 is built from 14 residues. The germline CDR1 and CDR2 sequences are MDHEN and SYDVKM. The CDR3 bases are TGTGCCAGCAGTTTATTAGGGGGAAGCACTGAAGCTTTCTTT. Translation: CASSLLGGSTEAFF.

A few counts support this clone. The chain links TRBV9 to TRBJ2-2; TRBD2 agrees at 7 bases. Germline V CDR1 and CDR2: SGDLS, YYNGEE. Germline trimming cut 3 bases from V and 5 bases from J; bases unmatched to any gene: 10. This CDR3 is 16 amino acids long. CDR3 loop: CASSEQPVLATGELFF. CDR3 nucleotides: TGTGCCAGCAGCGAACAACCCGTACTAGCGACCGGGGAGCTGTTTTTT.

The chain joins TRBV6-1 to TRBJ1-1; D is possibly TRBD1 (5 bases). Germline V lookup: CDR1 MNHNS, CDR2 SASEGT. V gave up 4 bases and J gave up 5 bases, with 14 bases separating them. The CDR3 has 14 amino acids. CDR3 DNA: TGTGCCAGCAGTGGGACGGGGGGAGTTACTGAAGCTTTCTTT. Translating it yields CASSGTGGVTEAFF.

This chain uses TRBV6-1 with TRBJ2-7; the match to TRBD2 covers 10 bases. This CDR3 comprises 15 residues. V lost 5 bases, J lost 2 bases, and 6 bases stayed unmatched. Per germline, CDR1 MNHNS and CDR2 SASEGT. The CDR3 nucleotides read TGTGCCAGCAGTTCCCGGACTAGCGGTCCCTACGAGCAGTACTTC. Its translation: CASSSRTSGPYEQYF.

The chain combines TRBV2 with TRBJ1-3; D is unclear. The CDR3 extends over 14 amino acids. Germline assignment: CDR1 SNHLY and CDR2 FYNNEI. V was pared by 11 bases and J by 0 bases, with 14 bases between. CDR3 sequence (DNA): TGTGCCGTGGGTGCGGGGAGCTCTGGAAACACCATATATTTT. Its translation: CAVGAGSSGNTIYF.

V and J are TRBV14 and TRBJ2-3; the D gene is possibly TRBD2 (5 bases). Between the trimmed V and J ends, which lost 4 bases and 0 bases, there was a span of 11 bases. Looked up from germline, CDR1 is SGHDN and CDR2 is FVKESK. This CDR3 spans 15 amino acids. The CDR3 reads CASSRRTGSTDTQYF. CDR3 nucleotides: TGTGCCAGCAGCCGTCGCACGGGGAGCACAGATACGCAGTATTTT.

This clone was detected only a few times. This sequence joins TRBV6-5 and TRBJ2-3; TRBD1 might be the D (6 bases). V was shortened by 4 bases and J by 1 base, with 15 bases between the two germline ends. The CDR3 is 16 residues long. Germline CDR1 MNHEY, CDR2 SVGAGI. The CDR3 DNA sequence: TGTGCCAGCAGTTCCCGACCCAGGGGAGGCACAGATACGCAGTATTTT. Protein product: CASSSRPRGGTDTQYF.